The rows below give T cell receptor beta chains drawn from one sample of a study of T cell changes during pregnancy in multiple sclerosis. Data came from immunoSEQ multiplex PCR; TCRdb stores just in-frame clones and leaves some out. The sample records over 70,000 clones, roughly 93% being singletons. Sequencing used peripheral blood, obtained in the first trimester of pregnancy. Every receptor here comes from a female donor with multiple sclerosis, enrolled in a pregnancy study. CDR3s include the opening cysteine and the closing phenylalanine or tryptophan. The order of the fields is D gene, CDR3 length, V gene, clone size, J gene, CDR3 protein, CDR3 DNA. A D gene is named only where the DNA matches it firmly. The size of a clone is reported for some rows only, either as once, few or many, or as a class for expanded clones.

TRBD1	15	TRBV27	NA	TRBJ2-4	CASSPPTGGINIQYF	TGTGCCAGCAGTCCCCCGACAGGGGGAATAAACATTCAGTACTTC
TRBD1	14	TRBV27	NA	TRBJ2-7	CASSLFQGAGEQYF	TGTGCCAGCAGTTTATTCCAGGGGGCGGGCGAGCAGTACTTC
NA	15	TRBV19	NA	TRBJ2-6	CASSARGAGANVLTF	TGTGCCAGTAGTGCCCGCGGGGCTGGGGCCAACGTCCTGACTTTC
NA	19	TRBV15	NA	TRBJ2-7	CATSSRFGEAGTVSYEQYF	TGTGCCACCAGCTCCCGGTTCGGTGAGGCGGGGACAGTCTCCTACGAGCAGTACTTC
TRBD2	15	TRBV7-3	NA	TRBJ2-3	CASRRTSGLSNTQYF	TGTGCCAGCAGACGAACTAGCGGCTTGAGTAATACGCAGTATTTT
TRBD2	13	TRBV11-2	NA	TRBJ2-7	CASSLGGGYEQYF	TGTGCCAGCAGCTTAGGCGGGGGCTACGAGCAGTACTTC
TRBD1	18	TRBV5-4	NA	TRBJ1-5	CASSNLLTATGVGQPQHF	TGTGCCAGCAGCAACCTTCTAACCGCGACAGGGGTCGGGCAGCCCCAGCATTTT
NA	14	TRBV5-6	NA	TRBJ1-1	CASSLDLSSWEAFF	TGTGCCAGCAGCTTGGATCTCAGTTCTTGGGAAGCTTTCTTT
NA	12	TRBV9	few	TRBJ2-2	CASSGRSGELFF	TGTGCCAGCAGCGGTCGCAGCGGGGAGCTGTTTTTT
NA	18	TRBV27	NA	TRBJ2-3	CASSLSRYGLGASDTQYF	TGTGCCAGCAGTTTATCTAGATACGGGCTGGGAGCCTCAGATACGCAGTATTTT
NA	17	TRBV28	NA	TRBJ2-1	CASSQFGVGGIYNEQFF	TGTGCCAGCAGTCAGTTCGGTGTGGGCGGGATTTACAATGAGCAGTTCTTC
TRBD2	16	TRBV7-8	NA	TRBJ2-5	CASSLARGRAQETQYF	TGTGCCAGCAGCTTAGCGCGTGGGAGGGCCCAAGAGACCCAGTACTTC
NA	14	TRBV5-1	NA	TRBJ2-7	CASSGMDSSYEQYF	TGCGCCAGCAGCGGAATGGACAGCTCCTACGAGCAGTACTTC
NA	17	TRBV2	once	TRBJ1-4	CASSAPGVFAANEKLFF	TGTGCCAGCAGTGCCCCAGGGGTCTTCGCCGCTAATGAAAAACTGTTTTTT
NA	15	TRBV5-8	NA	TRBJ2-5	CASSLDSRVQETQYF	TGTGCCAGCAGCTTAGACAGCCGAGTCCAAGAGACCCAGTACTTC
NA	13	TRBV10-1	NA	TRBJ1-1	CASRGGANTEAFF	TGCGCCAGCAGAGGGGGAGCAAACACTGAAGCTTTCTTT
NA	14	TRBV19	NA	TRBJ1-1	CASLTGSMNTEAFF	TGTGCCAGCCTAACAGGGTCCATGAACACTGAAGCTTTCTTT
NA	14	TRBV2	NA	TRBJ1-1	CASSEGQVLVRAFF	TGTGCCAGCAGTGAAGGACAGGTCCTGGTTCGCGCTTTCTTT
TRBD2	15	TRBV7-3	NA	TRBJ2-1	CASSLRGLAGEEQFF	TGTGCCAGCAGCTTAAGAGGACTAGCGGGGGAGGAGCAGTTCTTC
NA	14	TRBV7-3	NA	TRBJ2-2	CASSSGTDTGELFF	TGTGCCAGCAGCTCCGGGACTGACACCGGGGAGCTGTTTTTT
TRBD1	14	TRBV29-1	NA	TRBJ2-1	CSVTDRGGYNEQFF	TGCAGCGTAACCGACAGGGGTGGTTACAATGAGCAGTTCTTC
TRBD2	17	TRBV11-1	NA	TRBJ2-1	CASSPPGLAGASNEQFF	TGTGCCAGCAGCCCCCCCGGGCTAGCGGGGGCCTCCAATGAGCAGTTCTTC
TRBD2	15	TRBV9	NA	TRBJ2-3	CASSVEAGGRDTQYF	TGTGCCAGCAGCGTAGAAGCGGGGGGTCGTGATACGCAGTATTTT
NA	12	TRBV2	NA	TRBJ2-7	CASPPSRYEQYF	TGTGCCAGCCCTCCCTCCAGGTACGAGCAGTACTTC
NA	15	TRBV2	NA	TRBJ2-7	CASSFKTQGSYEQYF	TGTGCCAGCAGTTTCAAGACACAGGGCTCCTACGAGCAGTACTTC
TRBD1	17	TRBV5-6	NA	TRBJ2-7	CASSFYLGRGLSYEQYF	TGTGCCAGCAGCTTCTACCTCGGCAGGGGGTTATCCTACGAGCAGTACTTC
TRBD2	14	TRBV15	NA	TRBJ2-7	CATSREGGGYEQYF	TGTGCCACCAGCAGAGAGGGCGGGGGCTACGAGCAGTACTTC
TRBD1	14	TRBV6-6	NA	TRBJ1-1	CASSNRGLDTEAFF	TGTGCCAGCAGCAACAGGGGGCTGGACACTGAAGCTTTCTTT
NA	14	TRBV21-1	NA	TRBJ2-7	CASSKVGGTYEQYF	TGTGCCAGCAGCAAAGTGGGGGGTACCTACGAGCAGTACTTC
TRBD1	18	TRBV13	NA	TRBJ1-4	CASSLAPDRGGTNEKLFF	TGTGCCAGCAGCTTAGCCCCGGACAGGGGGGGAACTAATGAAAAACTGTTTTTT
TRBD1	16	TRBV18	NA	TRBJ1-2	CASSPGQGKVDYGYTF	TGTGCCAGCTCACCTGGACAGGGAAAGGTGGACTATGGCTACACCTTC
NA	16	TRBV5-5	NA	TRBJ1-6	CASSLAGSSYNSPLHF	TGTGCCAGCAGCTTGGCGGGTAGCTCCTATAATTCACCCCTCCACTTT
NA	15	TRBV6-5	many	TRBJ1-3	CASRSTGFSGNTIYF	TGTGCCAGCAGATCGACAGGTTTCTCTGGAAACACCATATATTTT
TRBD1	15	TRBV2	NA	TRBJ2-5	CASSLRQGNPETQYF	TGTGCCAGCAGCTTAAGACAGGGGAATCCGGAGACCCAGTACTTC
TRBD2	15	TRBV13	NA	TRBJ2-7	CASSLTSGGPYEQYF	TGTGCCAGCAGCCTGACTAGCGGGGGTCCCTACGAGCAGTACTTC
TRBD1	12	TRBV5-1	NA	TRBJ2-5	CASRWTGETQYF	TGCGCCAGCAGGTGGACAGGAGAGACCCAGTACTTC
TRBD1	17	TRBV18	once	TRBJ1-2	CASSSIALTGVTYGYTF	TGTGCCAGCTCATCTATAGCACTGACAGGGGTAACCTATGGCTACACCTTC
TRBD2	14	TRBV6-1	NA	TRBJ2-2	CASRERGGTGELFF	TGTGCCAGCAGAGAGCGGGGGGGAACCGGGGAGCTGTTTTTT
TRBD1	14	TRBV4-1	NA	TRBJ1-2	CASSQDPGGSGYTF	TGCGCCAGCAGCCAAGATCCAGGGGGCTCTGGCTACACCTTC
NA	15	TRBV27	NA	TRBJ2-1	CASSLSIGQYNEQFF	TGTGCCAGCAGTTTATCGATCGGACAGTACAATGAGCAGTTCTTC
NA	16	TRBV7-8	NA	TRBJ1-1	CASSLARAGMNTEAFF	TGTGCCAGCAGCTTAGCGCGTGCAGGGATGAACACTGAAGCTTTCTTT
NA	16	TRBV7-9	NA	TRBJ1-1	CASSLGAGALNTEAFF	TGTGCCAGCAGCTTAGGGGCGGGTGCCCTAAACACTGAAGCTTTCTTT
TRBD1	12	TRBV10-3	NA	TRBJ1-2	CAISGDRGNLAF	TGTGCCATCAGCGGGGACAGGGGAAACCTGGCCTTC
TRBD1	15	TRBV6-1	NA	TRBJ2-7	CASSNLATGKGQQYF	TGTGCCAGCAGTAATCTTGCGACAGGGAAAGGCCAGCAGTACTTC
TRBD1	14	TRBV6-1	NA	TRBJ1-1	CASSAGTGGPEAFF	TGTGCCAGCAGCGCCGGGACAGGGGGTCCTGAAGCTTTCTTT
NA	15	TRBV5-4	NA	TRBJ1-2	CASSLNGGLDYGYTF	TGTGCCAGCAGCTTGAACGGCGGACTCGACTATGGCTACACCTTC
TRBD1	18	TRBV11-2	NA	TRBJ2-2	CASSLRTGVTINTGELFF	TGTGCCAGCAGCCTACGGACAGGGGTCACAATAAACACCGGGGAGCTGTTTTTT
NA	17	TRBV18	many	TRBJ1-1	CASSPLPTGRRDTEAFF	TGTGCCAGCTCACCACTCCCAACTGGGAGGAGAGACACTGAAGCTTTCTTT
TRBD2	14	TRBV6-5	NA	TRBJ2-3	CASSLGGGSDTQYF	TGTGCCAGCAGTTTAGGCGGGGGTTCGGATACGCAGTATTTT
NA	15	TRBV5-5	NA	TRBJ2-5	CASSLGAMYQETQYF	TGTGCCAGCAGCTTGGGGGCCATGTACCAAGAGACCCAGTACTTC
NA	16	TRBV14	once	TRBJ1-2	CASSHESGNYGYGYTF	TGTGCCAGCAGCCATGAATCAGGGAATTATGGGTATGGCTACACCTTC
TRBD1	15	TRBV10-3	NA	TRBJ2-2	CAISGTGGDTGELFF	TGTGCCATCAGTGGGACAGGGGGCGACACCGGGGAGCTGTTTTTT
NA	14	TRBV5-1	NA	TRBJ2-5	CASSRTEQRETQYF	TGCGCCAGCAGCCGGACAGAGCAGCGGGAGACCCAGTACTTC
TRBD1	15	TRBV13	NA	TRBJ2-1	CASNFQGAWLDEQFF	TGTGCCAGCAACTTTCAGGGGGCGTGGCTTGATGAGCAGTTCTTC
TRBD2	17	TRBV7-7	NA	TRBJ2-3	CASSLGPSGGATDTQYF	TGTGCTAGCAGCTTAGGACCCAGCGGGGGGGCAACAGATACGCAGTATTTT